Listed below are T cell receptor beta chains from one sample, sequenced in a study of technical replicates of blood from a few donors. This table comes from immunoSEQ multiplex PCR, and its TCRdb copy is limited to in-frame clones, with some not included. The data show under 90,000 clones, around 96% seen once. The material sequenced was T cells isolated from PBMCs. The receptors here all came from a human donor in good health. Both conserved end residues are trimmed from each CDR3. The order of the fields is J gene, D gene, V gene, CDR3 protein. A D gene is named only where the DNA matches it firmly.

TRBJ1-1 NA TRBV5-6 ASSQQGTEAF
TRBJ1-4 NA TRBV5-4 ASTLQGLEKLF
TRBJ1-3 NA TRBV2 ASHSSGNTIY
TRBJ1-3 NA TRBV7-6 ASSSVSLGNTIY
TRBJ1-1 NA TRBV4-1 ASSHTGGRMDTEAF
TRBJ2-7 NA TRBV29-1 SVTGTRQDPTPYEQY
TRBJ1-4 NA TRBV28 ASSSLQGGGEKLF
TRBJ1-6 TRBD1 TRBV19 ASWPGTGSSYNSPLH
TRBJ2-7 NA TRBV27 ASSLGRVYDEQY
TRBJ2-2 NA TRBV5-4 ASSPQIQGLAGELF
TRBJ1-1 NA TRBV27 ASSLGGGRQLVEAF
TRBJ2-1 NA TRBV5-1 ATAWRDSSYNEQF
TRBJ1-1 NA TRBV10-3 AISGRVNTEAF
TRBJ2-2 TRBD2 TRBV5-4 ASSLAGGRAGELF
TRBJ2-1 TRBD1 TRBV7-8 ASSSGQPYNEQF
TRBJ1-5 TRBD1 TRBV6-5 ASSRSDRGRPQH
TRBJ1-2 NA TRBV11-2 ASSRLQGSNYGYT
TRBJ1-2 NA TRBV4-1 ASSQGQGNQEGYT
TRBJ1-4 TRBD1 TRBV25-1 ASSDRTGGEKLF
TRBJ2-1 TRBD2 TRBV7-9 ASSGGLAGNEQF
TRBJ2-5 TRBD1 TRBV7-9 ASSSTDREETQY
TRBJ1-5 TRBD1 TRBV30 AWRPGQGGNQPQH
TRBJ2-1 NA TRBV11-2 ASSLDWSSGRSNEQF
TRBJ1-3 NA TRBV6-5 ASSFSGSGNTIY
TRBJ2-7 NA TRBV12-5 ASGFGGPYEQY
TRBJ1-5 TRBD1 TRBV19 ASSSRNGQGASNQPQH
TRBJ1-2 NA TRBV7-9 ASSAWAGYGYT
TRBJ1-1 TRBD1 TRBV6-6 ASSYLGQGNGEAF
TRBJ1-2 NA TRBV11-2 ASSLDRQSNYGYT
TRBJ1-5 TRBD1 TRBV15 ATSRQGVYQPQH
TRBJ1-5 NA TRBV6-5 ASRRTASNNQPQH
TRBJ2-1 TRBD2 TRBV13 ASSTGLAGAYNEQF
TRBJ1-1 NA TRBV11-3 ASSLISAEAF
TRBJ1-6 NA TRBV11-2 ASSLGALSYSPLH
TRBJ1-2 TRBD1 TRBV29-1 SDTTGLTYGYT
TRBJ1-6 NA TRBV6-6 ASSYSEYNSPLH
TRBJ2-7 TRBD2 TRBV7-9 ASSLRIAGVSYEQY
TRBJ1-2 NA TRBV4-1 ASSQEKGSHYT
TRBJ2-7 NA TRBV4-1 ASSGQGFPSEQY
TRBJ2-5 NA TRBV5-1 ASSLSLQETQY
TRBJ1-2 TRBD1 TRBV28 ASSLFGTGDWGYT
TRBJ1-6 NA TRBV4-1 ASSQGSSSGFRITPLH